The rows below give T cell receptor beta chains drawn from one sample of a study of T cells in Graves' hyperthyroidism and ophthalmopathy. Via MiXCR, TCRdb re-called the multiplex PCR reads, giving one row per CDR3 protein. Found here are 360,000 or so distinct CDR3 sequences, about 19% of them singletons; the top ten hold around 3.4%. The sequencing sample was made of blood. These receptors all stem from a woman between 18 and 29 years old with Graves' hyperthyroidism. Each CDR3 is given with its conserved first and last residue. The order of the fields is J gene, clone size, D gene, V gene, CDR3 protein, CDR3 DNA. The D gene is left open where the match is weak. Not every row has a clone size; where given, it reads once, few, many or a size class.

j_call: TRBJ1-1
clone_size: many
d_call: NA
v_call: TRBV29-1
cdr3_aa: CSVRRQTNTEAFF
cdr3_nt: TGCAGCGTGCGCCGACAGACGAACACTGAAGCTTTCTTT

j_call: TRBJ2-5
clone_size: many
d_call: TRBD2
v_call: TRBV7-3
cdr3_aa: CASSMGLAGRETQYF
cdr3_nt: TGTGCCAGCAGCATGGGACTAGCGGGTCGAGAGACCCAGTACTTC

j_call: TRBJ1-1
clone_size: many
d_call: NA
v_call: TRBV7-8
cdr3_aa: CASSLRGTEAFF
cdr3_nt: TGTGCCAGCAGCTTAAGGGGGACTGAAGCTTTCTTT

j_call: TRBJ2-5
clone_size: many
d_call: NA
v_call: TRBV29-1
cdr3_aa: CSVGKRGYSPRETQYF
cdr3_nt: TGCAGCGTGGGGAAGAGGGGCTACTCTCCCCGGGAGACCCAGTACTTC

j_call: TRBJ1-1
clone_size: few
d_call: NA
v_call: TRBV14
cdr3_aa: CASSQNNMNTEAFF
cdr3_nt: TGTGCCAGCAGCCAAAATAACATGAACACTGAAGCTTTCTTT

j_call: TRBJ1-2
clone_size: many
d_call: NA
v_call: TRBV9
cdr3_aa: CASSVGGIGYGYTF
cdr3_nt: TGTGCCAGCAGCGTAGGGGGGATAGGCTATGGCTACACCTTC

j_call: TRBJ1-1
clone_size: many
d_call: NA
v_call: TRBV6-1
cdr3_aa: CASRRFTNTEAFF
cdr3_nt: TGTGCCAGCCGCAGGTTTACGAACACTGAAGCTTTCTTT

j_call: TRBJ1-5
clone_size: many
d_call: NA
v_call: TRBV15
cdr3_aa: CATSSGTGIWGSQPQHF
cdr3_nt: TGTGCCACCAGCAGCGGAACAGGAATCTGGGGTAGTCAGCCCCAGCATTTT

j_call: TRBJ1-1
clone_size: many
d_call: NA
v_call: TRBV12-3/TRBV12-4
cdr3_aa: CASSLGSGPSSEAFF
cdr3_nt: TGTGCCAGCAGTTTAGGTTCGGGGCCGTCCTCTGAAGCTTTCTTT

j_call: TRBJ1-5
clone_size: NA
d_call: TRBD1
v_call: TRBV6-1
cdr3_aa: CASSSTGGRSNQPQHF
cdr3_nt: TGTGCCAGCAGTAGTACAGGGGGCAGGAGCAATCAGCCCCAGCATTTT

j_call: TRBJ1-1
clone_size: many
d_call: TRBD1
v_call: TRBV6-1
cdr3_aa: CASSEDRDAEAFF
cdr3_nt: TGTGCCAGCAGCGAAGACAGGGACGCTGAAGCTTTCTTT

j_call: TRBJ1-2
clone_size: many
d_call: TRBD1
v_call: TRBV6-1
cdr3_aa: CASSRSAGTGGDYGYTF
cdr3_nt: TGTGCCAGCAGTAGAAGCGCCGGGACAGGGGGCGACTATGGCTACACCTTC

j_call: TRBJ2-7
clone_size: many
d_call: TRBD2
v_call: TRBV27
cdr3_aa: CASSFNRDYGYEQYF
cdr3_nt: TGTGCCAGCAGTTTTAATAGGGACTACGGCTACGAGCAGTACTTC

j_call: TRBJ2-7
clone_size: many
d_call: TRBD1
v_call: TRBV11-2
cdr3_aa: CASSRGSGQADYEQYF
cdr3_nt: TGTGCCAGCAGCAGAGGCTCCGGACAGGCAGACTACGAGCAGTACTTC

j_call: TRBJ1-1
clone_size: many
d_call: NA
v_call: TRBV12-3/TRBV12-4
cdr3_aa: CASRIRGKNTEAFF
cdr3_nt: TGTGCCAGCAGGATCAGGGGTAAAAACACTGAAGCTTTCTTT

j_call: TRBJ1-5
clone_size: many
d_call: NA
v_call: TRBV14
cdr3_aa: CASSMGAGQPQHF
cdr3_nt: TGTGCCAGCTCGATGGGGGCAGGTCAGCCCCAGCATTTT

j_call: TRBJ1-1
clone_size: NA
d_call: NA
v_call: TRBV7-2
cdr3_aa: CASSARAGVTEAFF
cdr3_nt: TGTGCCAGCAGCGCACGTGCAGGGGTCACTGAAGCTTTCTTT

j_call: TRBJ1-1
clone_size: many
d_call: TRBD1
v_call: TRBV10-3
cdr3_aa: CAISAAGGGNTEAFF
cdr3_nt: TGTGCCATCAGTGCGGCAGGGGGGGGAAACACTGAAGCTTTCTTT

j_call: TRBJ1-1
clone_size: many
d_call: NA
v_call: TRBV20-1
cdr3_aa: CSARPRGTTEAFF
cdr3_nt: TGCAGTGCTAGACCCCGCGGGACCACTGAAGCTTTCTTT

j_call: TRBJ1-2
clone_size: many
d_call: NA
v_call: TRBV5-8
cdr3_aa: CASHRGPGYGYTF
cdr3_nt: TGTGCCAGCCACCGGGGTCCAGGCTATGGCTACACCTTC

j_call: TRBJ2-4
clone_size: few
d_call: NA
v_call: TRBV20-1
cdr3_aa: CSARRGEGHIQYF
cdr3_nt: TGCAGTGCTAGGAGGGGGGAGGGGCACATTCAGTACTTC

j_call: TRBJ2-5
clone_size: many
d_call: NA
v_call: TRBV5-1
cdr3_aa: CASSSDTGDQYF
cdr3_nt: TGCGCCAGCAGCTCGGACACGGGCGACCAGTACTTC

j_call: TRBJ2-5
clone_size: many
d_call: TRBD1
v_call: TRBV6-5
cdr3_aa: CASSSTTGGLETQYF
cdr3_nt: TGTGCCAGCAGTTCCACCACAGGGGGCCTGGAGACCCAGTACTTC

j_call: TRBJ2-5
clone_size: many
d_call: TRBD2
v_call: TRBV3-1
cdr3_aa: CASSLSGEETQYF
cdr3_nt: TGTGCCAGCAGCCTTAGCGGGGAAGAGACCCAGTACTTC

j_call: TRBJ1-3
clone_size: many
d_call: NA
v_call: TRBV4-1
cdr3_aa: CASSQHYNTIYF
cdr3_nt: TGCGCCAGCAGCCAACATTACAACACCATATATTTT

j_call: TRBJ2-7
clone_size: many
d_call: NA
v_call: TRBV12-3/TRBV12-4
cdr3_aa: CASSSGVSYEQYF
cdr3_nt: TGTGCCAGCAGTTCAGGAGTGTCCTACGAGCAGTACTTC

j_call: TRBJ2-7
clone_size: many
d_call: NA
v_call: TRBV11-2
cdr3_aa: CASSASGSYEQYF
cdr3_nt: TGTGCCAGCAGCGCATCGGGCTCGTACGAGCAGTACTTC

j_call: TRBJ1-1
clone_size: many
d_call: NA
v_call: TRBV6-5
cdr3_aa: CASRYEGNTEAFF
cdr3_nt: TGTGCCAGCAGGTACGAGGGGAACACTGAAGCTTTCTTT

j_call: TRBJ1-1
clone_size: many
d_call: TRBD1
v_call: TRBV20-1
cdr3_aa: CSAPRTGTNTEAFF
cdr3_nt: TGCAGTGCTCCCCGGACAGGGACGAACACTGAAGCTTTCTTT

j_call: TRBJ2-7
clone_size: many
d_call: NA
v_call: TRBV20-1
cdr3_aa: CSASRGEQYF
cdr3_nt: TGCAGTGCGTCGAGGGGGGAGCAGTACTTC

j_call: TRBJ2-7
clone_size: NA
d_call: NA
v_call: TRBV11-2
cdr3_aa: CASSLGGSSSYEQYF
cdr3_nt: TGTGCCAGCAGCTTAGGGGGTAGTAGTTCCTACGAGCAGTACTTC

j_call: TRBJ2-3
clone_size: NA
d_call: NA
v_call: TRBV12-3/TRBV12-4
cdr3_aa: CASRPDPADTQYF
cdr3_nt: TGTGCCAGCAGGCCCGACCCGGCTGACACGCAGTATTTT

j_call: TRBJ2-7
clone_size: few
d_call: NA
v_call: TRBV12-3/TRBV12-4
cdr3_aa: CASSRPPGDEQYF
cdr3_nt: TGTGCCAGCAGCAGACCCCCGGGGGACGAGCAGTACTTC

j_call: TRBJ1-1
clone_size: many
d_call: NA
v_call: TRBV11-3
cdr3_aa: CASSLVLGTEAFF
cdr3_nt: TGTGCCAGCAGCTTAGTCCTTGGGACTGAAGCTTTCTTT

j_call: TRBJ2-6
clone_size: many
d_call: TRBD2
v_call: TRBV4-2
cdr3_aa: CASSPRAGESGANVLTF
cdr3_nt: TGTGCCAGCAGCCCTCGGGCGGGAGAATCTGGGGCCAACGTCCTGACTTTC

j_call: TRBJ2-7
clone_size: many
d_call: TRBD2
v_call: TRBV27
cdr3_aa: CASGASGGVYEQYF
cdr3_nt: TGTGCCAGCGGGGCTAGCGGGGGGGTATACGAGCAGTACTTC

j_call: TRBJ1-3
clone_size: many
d_call: NA
v_call: TRBV30
cdr3_aa: CAWSPPQTGNTIYF
cdr3_nt: TGTGCCTGGAGTCCCCCGCAGACCGGAAACACCATATATTTT

j_call: TRBJ1-1
clone_size: many
d_call: NA
v_call: TRBV6-2/TRBV6-3
cdr3_aa: CASSYLRGNTEAFF
cdr3_nt: TGTGCCAGCAGTTACTTAAGGGGGAACACTGAAGCTTTCTTT

j_call: TRBJ2-5
clone_size: NA
d_call: NA
v_call: TRBV7-8
cdr3_aa: CASSLPRHIQETQYF
cdr3_nt: TGTGCCAGCAGCCTCCCCCGGCATATCCAAGAGACCCAGTACTTC

j_call: TRBJ2-7
clone_size: many
d_call: NA
v_call: TRBV7-8
cdr3_aa: CASSLRGIAREQYF
cdr3_nt: TGTGCCAGCAGCTTAAGGGGAATCGCACGCGAGCAGTACTTC

j_call: TRBJ2-7
clone_size: many
d_call: NA
v_call: TRBV7-6
cdr3_aa: CASSLGADTYEQYF
cdr3_nt: TGTGCCAGCAGCTTAGGAGCGGATACCTACGAGCAGTACTTC

j_call: TRBJ2-7
clone_size: many
d_call: TRBD1
v_call: TRBV10-3
cdr3_aa: CAIRRGPSSYEQYF
cdr3_nt: TGTGCCATCCGAAGGGGGCCCAGCTCCTACGAGCAGTACTTC

j_call: TRBJ2-2
clone_size: many
d_call: NA
v_call: TRBV2
cdr3_aa: CASSPGRPNTGELFF
cdr3_nt: TGTGCCAGCAGTCCGGGACGACCGAACACCGGGGAGCTGTTTTTT

j_call: TRBJ2-5
clone_size: few
d_call: NA
v_call: TRBV7-3
cdr3_aa: CASSFFHLETQYF
cdr3_nt: TGTGCCAGCAGCTTCTTTCATTTGGAGACCCAGTACTTC

j_call: TRBJ1-3
clone_size: many
d_call: NA
v_call: TRBV5-1
cdr3_aa: CASSPRITSEVGPPGNTIYF
cdr3_nt: TGCGCCAGCAGCCCCCGAATCACCTCGGAGGTGGGGCCCCCTGGAAACACCATATATTTT

j_call: TRBJ1-1
clone_size: many
d_call: NA
v_call: TRBV4-1
cdr3_aa: CASSLEQGDTEAFF
cdr3_nt: TGCGCCAGCAGCCTGGAGCAGGGAGACACTGAAGCTTTCTTT

j_call: TRBJ1-1
clone_size: many
d_call: NA
v_call: TRBV20-1
cdr3_aa: CSAPKRGTEAFF
cdr3_nt: TGCAGTGCGCCCAAAAGAGGCACTGAAGCTTTCTTT

j_call: TRBJ1-1
clone_size: many
d_call: TRBD1
v_call: TRBV6-5
cdr3_aa: CASSLAGTGGSEAFF
cdr3_nt: TGTGCCAGCAGTCTCGCTGGGACAGGGGGCTCTGAAGCTTTCTTT